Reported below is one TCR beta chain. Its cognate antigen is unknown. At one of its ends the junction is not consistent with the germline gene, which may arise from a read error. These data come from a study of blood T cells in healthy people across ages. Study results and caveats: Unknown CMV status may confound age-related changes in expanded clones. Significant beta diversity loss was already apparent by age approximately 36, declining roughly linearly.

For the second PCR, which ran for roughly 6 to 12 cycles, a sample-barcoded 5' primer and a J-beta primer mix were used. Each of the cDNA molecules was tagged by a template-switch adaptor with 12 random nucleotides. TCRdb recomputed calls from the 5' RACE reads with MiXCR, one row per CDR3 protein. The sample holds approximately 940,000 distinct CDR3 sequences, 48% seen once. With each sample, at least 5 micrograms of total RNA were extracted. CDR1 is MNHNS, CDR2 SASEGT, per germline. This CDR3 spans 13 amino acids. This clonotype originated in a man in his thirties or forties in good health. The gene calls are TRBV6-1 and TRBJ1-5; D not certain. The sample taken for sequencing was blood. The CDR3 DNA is TGTGCCAGCAGCCACCCTAACAATCGGCCCCAGCATTTT. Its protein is CASSHPNNRPQHF.